These 29 T cell receptor beta chains were all obtained from the same sample, sequenced in a study of cytomegalovirus exposure and HLA in healthy donors. PCR amplification relied on 60 Vbeta primers (plus 13 Jbeta primers). Sequencing was performed with immunoSEQ multiplex PCR; in TCRdb, only in-frame clones are kept and a portion is missing. The table has roughly 110,000 clones, 60% to 85% seen once; the top ten hold 2% to 3%. The specimen was PBMCs. The receptors originated from a female donor in good health and CMV-seronegative.

The rearrangement joins TRBV7-8 to TRBJ2-2; D possibly corresponds to TRBD2 (5 bases). V dropped 6 bases and J dropped 5 bases, with 10 bases sitting between them. Looked up from germline, CDR1 is SGHVS and CDR2 is FQNEAQ. The CDR3 extends over 13 amino acids. CDR3 nucleotide sequence: TGTGCCAGCAGGGCAGGAGGTACCGGGGAGCTGTTTTTT. It codes for CASRAGGTGELFF.

Only one count was recorded for this clone. The chain has TRBV9 and TRBJ2-2; 11 bases are shared with TRBD1. The ends lost 4 bases at V and 7 bases at J; junction bases unmatched: 9. The CDR3 length is 16 residues. The V gene's germline CDR1 is SGDLS and CDR2 YYNGEE. The CDR3 here is CASSFSGTGGIGELFF. CDR3 in DNA: TGTGCCAGCAGCTTTAGTGGGACAGGGGGGATCGGGGAGCTGTTTTTT.

This chain links TRBV27 with TRBJ1-2; D possibly corresponds to TRBD1 (5 bases). With 4 bases removed from V and 1 base from J, the gap between germline ends came to 16 bases. The CDR3 is made up of 16 amino acids. CDR1 and CDR2 from the germline V gene are MNHEY and SMNVEV (reference sequence). CDR3 in DNA: TGTGCCAGCAGTTCTTCCGGGGGGAGGTTTAACTATGGCTACACCTTC. Residues: CASSSSGGRFNYGYTF.

This clone is medium-sized. This sequence joins TRBV4-3 and TRBJ2-3, with 7 bases matching TRBD1. Trimming cost V 4 bases and J 1 base; bases outside gene matches: 5. The V gene's germline CDR1 is LGHNA and CDR2 YSLEER. This CDR3 is 15 amino acids long. The CDR3 bases are TGCGCCAGCAGCCGCCGCGGACAGGGCACAGATACGCAGTATTTT. Translating it yields CASSRRGQGTDTQYF.

This clone was detected a few times. The CDR3 loop reads CASSQLQPLALGRVPYEQYF. In DNA form, the CDR3 reads TGCGCCAGCAGCCAGCTACAACCGCTGGCCCTGGGCAGGGTGCCCTACGAGCAGTACTTC. This chain connects TRBV4-1 to TRBJ2-7; D possibly corresponds to TRBD1 (5 bases). Trimming took off 3 bases at V and 2 bases at J, with 29 bases between the two ends. The CDR3 has 20 amino acids. The germline CDR1 and CDR2 sequences are MGHRA and YSYEKL.

This clone was recorded once. The rearrangement joins TRBV25-1 to TRBJ1-1; 8 bases agree with TRBD1. The CDR3 consists of 12 residues. Germline lookup yields CDR1 MGHDK and CDR2 SYGVNS. Trimming took 6 bases from V and 5 from J; bases not matched to a gene: 2. The DNA of the CDR3 is TGTGCCAGCAGCAGGGGGCTTACTGAAGCTTTCTTT. Protein product: CASSRGLTEAFF.

The chain has TRBV27 and TRBJ1-4; TRBD1 matches at 8 bases. Germline CDR1 is MNHEY and CDR2 is SMNVEV (reference sequence). The CDR3 spans 16 residues. V gave up 8 bases and J gave up 3 bases; unmatched junction bases: 11. The CDR3 DNA follows: TGTGCCAGCCGGACAGGGCTGAGTGTGGCTAATGAAAAACTGTTTTTT. It specifies CASRTGLSVANEKLFF.

This clone was found a few times. The J gene is TRBJ2-1, the V gene TRBV6-1; 10 bases are a match to TRBD2. CDR1 and CDR2 (germline): MNHNS, SASEGT. CDR3 length: 15 residues. J lost 5 bases, V lost 4 bases, and 5 bases had no gene match. The CDR3 here is CASSVLSGGNNEQFF. CDR3 nucleotides: TGTGCCAGCAGTGTGCTTAGCGGGGGGAACAATGAGCAGTTCTTC.

V gene TRBV6-6 combines with J gene TRBJ2-4; 7 nucleotides match TRBD2. The trim removed 6 bases at V and 8 bases at J, leaving 7 bases unmatched. The CDR3 is 13 amino acids. Per germline, CDR1 MNHNY and CDR2 SVGAGI (reference sequence). CDR3 in DNA: TGTGCCAGCAGCCTTGGGGGGGACGACATTCAGTACTTC. Amino acid sequence: CASSLGGDDIQYF.

The gene calls are TRBV5-4 and TRBJ2-1, with 10 positions matching TRBD2. This CDR3 is 16 amino acids long. Germline-derived CDR1 and CDR2 are SGHNT and YYREEE (reference sequence). V lost 6 bases and J lost 7; bases outside the gene matches: 13. The CDR3 reads CASTGDLAGGINEQFF. As DNA, the CDR3 is TGTGCCAGCACCGGGGATTTAGCGGGGGGCATAAATGAGCAGTTCTTC.

This clone appeared once. The chain carries TRBV21-1 and TRBJ1-5. TRBV21-1 is flagged as a pseudogene. The CDR3 spans 18 residues. CDR3 in amino acids: CASSKWGAGGWGNQPQHF. The CDR3 bases are TGTGCCAGCAGCAAATGGGGCGCGGGGGGCTGGGGCAATCAGCCCCAGCATTTT.

This clone was seen more than once but under ten times. The chain is built from TRBV5-1 and TRBJ1-4; D is undetermined. This CDR3 has 13 residues. V was cut by 2 bases and J by 4 bases, with 6 bases left in between. Germline CDR1 reads SGHRS; CDR2 reads YFSETQ. CDR3 sequence: CASSLNGNEKLFF. The CDR3 DNA reads as TGCGCCAGCAGCTTAAACGGTAATGAAAAACTGTTTTTT.

The chain carries TRBV6-5 and TRBJ2-5; a weak D match, TRBD1 (6 bases). Near its end, the DNA agrees better with TRBJ2-7, so the J call may be wrong. CDR1 MNHEY and CDR2 SVGAGI come from the germline V gene. The CDR3 covers 15 residues. CDR3 sequence reads: CASSYSTGWGYEQYF. DNA of the CDR3: TGTGCCAGCAGTTACTCCACAGGGTGGGGATACGAGCAGTACTTC.

V usage is TRBV5-1 and J usage is TRBJ2-7; no clear D. Trimming stripped 0 bases from V and 1 base from J, with 8 bases between. This CDR3 is built from 14 residues. CDR1 is SGHRS and CDR2 is YFSETQ in the germline V gene. CDR3 region: CASSLGAASYEQYF. In nucleotides, the CDR3 is TGCGCCAGCAGCTTGGGAGCCGCTTCCTACGAGCAGTACTTC.

J is TRBJ1-5 and V is TRBV2, with 8 positions matching TRBD1. Germline V gives CDR1 SNHLY, CDR2 FYNNEI. The V and J ends lost 4 bases and 2 bases, in that order; junction bases with no gene match: 10. This CDR3 has 17 residues. CDR3 region: CASSVNEGTGGNQPQHF. The CDR3 DNA follows: TGTGCCAGCAGTGTAAACGAAGGGACAGGCGGCAATCAGCCCCAGCATTTT.

The chain recombines TRBV6-5 with TRBJ1-1; D is ambiguous. V was cut by 1 base and J by 1 base, with 7 bases left in between. CDR3 length: 14 amino acids. Germline CDR1 MNHEY, CDR2 SVGAGI. The CDR3 loop is CASSYLAENTEAFF. CDR3 coding DNA: TGTGCCAGCAGTTACTTGGCTGAGAACACTGAAGCTTTCTTT.

This clone has just a few counts. The chain carries TRBV5-1 and TRBJ1-5; 7 bases align to TRBD1. J was trimmed by 7 bases and V by 1 base; bases with no gene match: 2. Germline lookup yields CDR1 SGHRS and CDR2 YFSETQ. The CDR3 runs 13 residues. CDR3 loop: CASSLNRGQPQHF. The CDR3 DNA follows: TGCGCCAGCAGCTTGAACAGGGGACAGCCCCAGCATTTT.

The genes are TRBV10-3 and TRBJ2-5, with 7 bases aligning to TRBD1. The DNA matches TRBJ2-7 better at its end, which makes the J call doubtful. The CDR3 is 16 residues long. The germline CDR1 and CDR2 sequences are ENHRY and SYGVKD. Here the CDR3 reads CAIRDNRDRPTYEQYF. The CDR3 DNA sequence: TGTGCCATCAGAGATAACCGGGACAGACCCACATACGAGCAGTACTTC.

The chain carries TRBV29-1 and TRBJ1-1, with 8 bases matching TRBD1. Germline CDR1 and CDR2: SQVTM and ANQGSEA. Trimming cost V 7 bases and J 7 bases; bases outside gene matches: 14. CDR3 size: 14 residues. CDR3 amino acids: CSAIPSGGYLEAFF. The CDR3 DNA is TGCAGCGCAATACCCTCAGGGGGCTACCTTGAAGCTTTCTTT.

The V call is TRBV6-5, the J call TRBJ2-7; 7 bases agree with TRBD2. The CDR3 is made up of 15 amino acids. CDR1 and CDR2 from the germline V gene are MNHEY and SVGAGI. V trimming: 2 bases; J trimming: 1 base; junction bases outside the gene matches: 5. This CDR3 reads CASSYGRGRSYEQYF. The CDR3, as DNA: TGTGCCAGCAGTTACGGGCGGGGGAGATCCTACGAGCAGTACTTC.

This chain links TRBV5-4 with TRBJ2-1, with a weak D call TRBD1 (6 bases). V was shortened by 5 bases and J by 8 bases, with 8 bases between the two germline ends. CDR3 length equals 11 residues. Germline V gene sequence: CDR1 SGHNT, CDR2 YYREEE (reference sequence). The CDR3 loop reads CASRGADEQFF. CDR3 in DNA: TGTGCCAGCAGGGGGGCGGATGAGCAGTTCTTC.

This chain links TRBV7-9 with TRBJ2-2; no reliable D call. The CDR3 totals 14 residues. The V and J ends lost 4 bases and 6 bases respectively, with 12 bases between them. CDR1 and CDR2 (germline): SEHNR, FQNEAQ (reference sequence). CDR3 loop: CASSSLVVSGELFF. The CDR3, as DNA: TGTGCCAGCAGCTCCCTTGTTGTCTCCGGGGAGCTGTTTTTT.

This clone was seen only a few times. The chain carries TRBV6-5 and TRBJ2-7; possibly TRBD1 for D (6 bases). V lost 4 bases and J 0 bases, leaving 16 bases between the germline ends. In germline, CDR1 is MNHEY, CDR2 SVGAGI. This CDR3 has 16 amino acids. The CDR3 loop is CASSSLRQESSYEQYF. The CDR3 DNA follows: TGTGCCAGCAGTTCCCTAAGACAGGAGAGCTCCTACGAGCAGTACTTC.

A note on this clone: A junction end diverges from the germline sequence, so it may reflect a read error. The sample holds other DNA sequences that translate to the same CDR3. J is TRBJ1-4 and V is TRBV14; TRBD1 might be the D (6 bases). The CDR3 sequence is 13 residues long. CDR1 and CDR2 (germline): SGHDN, FVKESK. The CDR3 reads CASSRGQNEKLFF. As DNA, the CDR3 is TGTGCCAGTAGCCGCGGACAGAATGAAAAACTGTTTTTT. Full variable domain (rest looked up from reference TRBV14 and TRBJ1-4): EAGVTQFPSHSVIEKGQTVTLRCDPISGHDNLYWYRRVMGKEIKFLLHFVKESKQDESGMPNNRFLAERTGGTYSTLKVQPAELEDSGVYFCASSRGQNEKLFFGSGTQLSVL.

The chain has TRBV6-1 and TRBJ2-6; no clear D. This CDR3 is built from 16 residues. With 0 bases removed from V and 0 bases from J, the gap between germline ends came to 6 bases. Germline V gene sequence: CDR1 MNHNS, CDR2 SASEGT. DNA of the CDR3: TGTGCCAGCAGTGAAGCTGGAGTCTCTGGGGCCAACGTCCTGACTTTC. It is translated as CASSEAGVSGANVLTF.

V usage is TRBV7-2 and J usage is TRBJ1-5; D uncertain. The CDR3 runs to 12 residues. Germline CDR1 reads SGHTA; CDR2 reads FQGNSA. V gave up 6 bases and J gave up 7 bases, with 10 bases separating them. CDR3 region: CASSQEGQPQHF. The CDR3, as DNA: TGTGCCAGCAGTCAGGAGGGCCAGCCCCAGCATTTT.

The chain joins TRBV9 to TRBJ1-1; 8 bases fit TRBD1. The CDR3 has 14 amino acids. CDR1 SGDLS and CDR2 YYNGEE come from the germline V gene. V dropped 0 bases and J dropped 4; count of bases not matched to a gene: 2. The CDR3 spells CASSVATGGTEAFF. As DNA, the CDR3 is TGTGCCAGCAGCGTAGCTACAGGGGGCACTGAAGCTTTCTTT.

J is TRBJ1-2 and V is TRBV9; 8 bases align to TRBD1. With V trimmed by 0 bases and J by 7 bases, 5 bases remained unmatched. This CDR3 has 14 amino acids. The germline CDR1 and CDR2 sequences are SGDLS and YYNGEE. The CDR3 DNA reads TGTGCCAGCAGCGTAGGGGACAGGATAGGTGGCTACACCTTC. Its translation is CASSVGDRIGGYTF.

The chain uses TRBV6-1 and TRBJ2-2; D gene ambiguous. V was pared by 6 bases and J by 6 bases, with 14 bases between. Germline lookup yields CDR1 MNHNS and CDR2 SASEGT. CDR3 length: 14 amino acids. In DNA, the CDR3 is TGTGCCAGCAGGGAGAACCTCGGTGCCGGGGAGCTGTTTTTT. This encodes CASRENLGAGELFF.